This passage covers 18 T cell receptor beta chains from one sample sequenced in a study of cytomegalovirus exposure and HLA in healthy donors. This PCR relied on a set of 60 Vbeta primers and 13 Jbeta primers. Only in-frame clones appear in the TCRdb table, and some are missing; sequencing was by immunoSEQ multiplex PCR. In total, the table holds just over 40,000 clones. The specimen sequenced was PBMCs. Every receptor here comes from a man aged 30 to 45 in good health and CMV-seronegative.

The rearrangement joins TRBV7-2 to TRBJ2-1; weak D call: TRBD1 (6 bases). Per germline, CDR1 SGHTA and CDR2 FQGNSA. The CDR3 is 15 amino acids. With 3 bases removed from V and 0 bases from J, the gap between germline ends came to 9 bases. Written as DNA, the CDR3 is TGTGCCAGCAGCTTTACAGGGAACTCCTACAATGAGCAGTTCTTC. Translating gives CASSFTGNSYNEQFF.

The chain has TRBV10-3 and TRBJ1-4; 8 bases are a match to TRBD1. Germline V gene data show CDR1 as ENHRY and CDR2 as SYGVKD. The CDR3 has 13 amino acids. V lost 5 bases to trimming and J lost 8 bases; unmatched junction nucleotides: 4. CDR3 DNA sequence: TGTGCCATCAGTCAGGGGGCCGAGGAAAAACTGTTTTTT. Residues: CAISQGAEEKLFF.

This sequence joins TRBV28 and TRBJ1-2; D gene unclear. This CDR3 is 12 amino acids long. Germline CDR1 and CDR2: MDHEN and SYDVKM. The V end lost 6 bases, the J end lost 9 bases, and 14 bases lay between the germline ends. In nucleotides, the CDR3 is TGTGCCAGCAGCCGACTCGACCAGAGCTACACCTTC. Amino acid sequence: CASSRLDQSYTF.

The chain recombines TRBV5-1 with TRBJ1-4; D is unresolved. Trimming removed 0 bases from V and 0 bases from J, with 9 bases in between. Per the germline V gene, CDR1 is SGHRS and CDR2 is YFSETQ. The CDR3 has 16 amino acids. The CDR3 region has the DNA TGCGCCAGCAGCTTGGTAAGCGGCTCAACTAATGAAAAACTGTTTTTT. Its translation: CASSLVSGSTNEKLFF.

The V call is TRBV6-5, the J call TRBJ2-1; D remains unclear. V was cut by 5 bases and J by 4 bases, with 6 bases left in between. CDR3 size: 12 residues. Germline CDR1 reads MNHEY; CDR2 reads SVGAGI. For the CDR3, the DNA is TGTGCCAGCAGTCCGAGTTACAATGAGCAGTTCTTC. This codes for CASSPSYNEQFF.

The J gene is TRBJ2-5, the V gene TRBV4-1, with D possibly being TRBD2 (6 bases). Germline V gene data show CDR1 as MGHRA and CDR2 as YSYEKL. V was clipped by 1 base and J by 4 bases, with 7 bases between them. The CDR3 extends over 13 amino acids. CDR3 DNA sequence: TGCGCCAGCAGCCAAGTGGGGGGAGAGACCCAGTACTTC. Its translation: CASSQVGGETQYF.

The gene calls are TRBV11-2 and TRBJ2-1, with TRBD2 as a possible D gene (5 bases). V lost 0 bases and J 9 bases, leaving 12 bases between the germline ends. Germline values: CDR1 SGHAT, CDR2 FQNNGV. The CDR3 covers 14 residues. The CDR3 sequence is CASSLDRGSAEQFF. CDR3 nucleotides: TGTGCCAGCAGCTTAGATCGAGGGAGCGCTGAGCAGTTCTTC. Using reference TRBV11-2 and TRBJ2-1 for the parts outside the CDR3, the full variable domain is EAGVAQSPRYKIIEKRQSVAFWCNPISGHATLYWYQQILGQGPKLLIQFQNNGVVDDSQLPKDRFSAERLKGVDSTLKIQPAKLEDSAVYLCASSLDRGSAEQFFGPGTRLTVL.

The CDR3 coding sequence is TGCGCCAGCAGCTATGGGACAGCTAATCAGCCCCAGCATTTT. This codes for CASSYGTANQPQHF. This chain links TRBV5-1 with TRBJ1-5, with 7 bases aligning to TRBD1. The J segment lost 4 bases and the V segment lost 3 bases, leaving 4 bases of the junction unmatched. The CDR3 is 14 residues long. The germline CDR1 and CDR2 sequences are SGHRS and YFSETQ.

The rearrangement links TRBV7-9 to TRBJ2-2; the D gene is possibly TRBD1 (5 bases). Germline V lookup: CDR1 SEHNR, CDR2 FQNEAQ (reference sequence). Trimming left V 2 bases short and J 1 base short, with 5 bases between. This CDR3 spans 14 amino acids. Here the CDR3 DNA reads TGTGCCAGCAGCTTAAGGGGGAACACCGGGGAGCTGTTTTTT. It is translated as CASSLRGNTGELFF.

CDR3 in amino acids: CASSVPTSGGYNEQFF. The CDR3 nucleotides read TGTGCCAGCAGCGTACCTACTAGCGGGGGGTACAATGAGCAGTTCTTC. The J gene is TRBJ2-1, the V gene TRBV9; 12 nucleotides line up with TRBD2. Trimming removed 1 base from V and 4 bases from J; junction bases left unmatched: 3. Germline V gene sequence: CDR1 SGDLS, CDR2 YYNGEE. The CDR3 contains 16 residues.

V usage is TRBV7-3 and J usage is TRBJ2-3, with TRBD2 matching over 8 bases. The CDR3 covers 14 residues. With 4 bases clipped from V and 4 bases from J, the junction kept 4 bases outside the gene matches. CDR1 is SGHTA and CDR2 is FQGTGA in the germline V gene. The CDR3, as DNA: TGTGCCAGCAGCTCCGGGGGGGCCGCAGATACGCAGTATTTT. Translated: CASSSGGAADTQYF.

The chain joins TRBV6-5 to TRBJ1-4, with a tentative D call TRBD1 (5 bases). This CDR3 region has 13 residues. The germline V and J ends were trimmed by 8 bases and 5 bases, with 12 bases remaining between them. Germline CDR1 and CDR2: MNHEY and SVGAGI. CDR3 amino acids: CASRREINEKLFF. The CDR3 coding sequence is TGTGCCAGCCGCAGGGAAATAAATGAAAAACTGTTTTTT.

The V call is TRBV7-9, the J call TRBJ2-7; maybe TRBD1 (7 bases). From germline, CDR1 is SEHNR and CDR2 FQNEAQ (reference sequence). The CDR3 is made up of 16 amino acids. V lost 5 bases and J lost 1, with 18 bases in between. CDR3 loop: CASSPPQGGPSYEQYF. Written as DNA, the CDR3 is TGTGCCAGCAGCCCCCCCCAGGGGGGACCGTCCTACGAGCAGTACTTC.

In regard to this clone: Different DNA sequences within this sample yield the same CDR3. The chain recombines TRBV6-1 with TRBJ1-5; perhaps TRBD1 as D (5 bases). The V end was cut by 6 bases, the J end by 1 base, with 10 bases between. Germline values: CDR1 MNHNS, CDR2 SASEGT. The CDR3 contains 14 residues. Here the CDR3 reads CASRIAGSNQPQHF. CDR3 sequence (DNA): TGTGCCAGCAGGATCGCAGGGAGCAATCAGCCCCAGCATTTT.

The chain combines TRBV9 with TRBJ2-1; 9 bases are a match to TRBD1. The V gene's germline CDR1 is SGDLS and CDR2 YYNGEE. Losses at the gene ends were 2 bases for V and 7 bases for J; bases not matched to a gene: 7. There are 15 residues in the CDR3. The CDR3 DNA reads as TGTGCCAGCAGCGTGCCGGGACAGGGTCATAATGAGCAGTTCTTC. Amino acids: CASSVPGQGHNEQFF.

In nucleotides, the CDR3 is TGCGCCAGCAGCTTGGGGCAGGGTGACGAGCAGTACTTC. Residues: CASSLGQGDEQYF. J is TRBJ2-7 and V is TRBV5-1, with TRBD1 as a possible D gene (5 bases). The V and J ends lost 0 bases and 5 bases respectively, with 9 bases between them. Germline V lookup: CDR1 SGHRS, CDR2 YFSETQ. This CDR3 is 13 amino acids long.

The chain uses TRBV5-1 and TRBJ1-2; 7 bases match TRBD1. Germline V gene sequence: CDR1 SGHRS, CDR2 YFSETQ. V was clipped by 4 bases and J by 6 bases; unmatched bases: 12. The CDR3 contains 15 residues. The CDR3 protein is CASSQGTAISNGYTF. CDR3 DNA sequence: TGCGCCAGCAGCCAAGGGACAGCAATCAGCAATGGCTACACCTTC.

This rearrangement joins TRBV19 to TRBJ1-2, with unresolved D. CDR3 length equals 14 residues. Germline V gene data show CDR1 as LNHDA and CDR2 as SQIVND (reference sequence). Between the trimmed V and J ends, which lost 6 bases and 3 bases, there was a span of 14 bases. This chain's CDR3 is CASSLLLRDYGYTF. The CDR3 coding sequence is TGTGCCAGTAGCCTGCTCCTACGGGACTATGGCTACACCTTC.